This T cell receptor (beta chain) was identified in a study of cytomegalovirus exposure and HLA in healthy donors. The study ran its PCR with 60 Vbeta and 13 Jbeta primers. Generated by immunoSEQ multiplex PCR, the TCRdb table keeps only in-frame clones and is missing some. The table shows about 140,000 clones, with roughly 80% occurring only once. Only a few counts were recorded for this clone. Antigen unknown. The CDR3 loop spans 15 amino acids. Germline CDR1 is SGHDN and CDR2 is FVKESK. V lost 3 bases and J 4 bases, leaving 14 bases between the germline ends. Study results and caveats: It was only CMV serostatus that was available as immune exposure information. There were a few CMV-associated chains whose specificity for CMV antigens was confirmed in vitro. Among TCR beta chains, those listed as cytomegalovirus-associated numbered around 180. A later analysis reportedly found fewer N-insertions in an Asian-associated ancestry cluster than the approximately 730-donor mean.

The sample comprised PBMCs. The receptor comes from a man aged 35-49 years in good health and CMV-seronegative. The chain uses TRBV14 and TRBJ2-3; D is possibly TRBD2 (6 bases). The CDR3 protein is CASSQSGAGADTQYF. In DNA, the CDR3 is TGTGCCAGCAGCCAGTCGGGAGCGGGCGCAGATACGCAGTATTTT.